These T cell receptor beta chains were read from a single sample in a study of molecular identifiers for immune sequencing clone quantification. TCRdb reprocessed the PCR reads with MiXCR, giving one entry per CDR3 protein. The table records about half a million distinct CDR3 sequences, 20% to 25% of them present only once. Source material: naive CD8+ T cells from blood, with Jurkat cell RNA spiked in. These receptors originate from a human donor in good health. Some libraries in this study had Jurkat cell RNA spiked in. The CDR3 runs from the conserved cysteine through the conserved F or W. The D gene is left open where the match is weak. Size is omitted from some rows. Given values are once, few, many or a class for expanded clones.

J gene | V gene | clone size | D gene | CDR3 protein | CDR3 DNA
TRBJ2-1 | TRBV5-6 | few | TRBD1 | CASSLGPSPGQYNEQFF | TGTGCCAGCAGCTTAGGGCCTTCACCGGGACAGTACAATGAGCAGTTCTTC
TRBJ1-2 | TRBV7-8 | many | . | CASSLVGAPSGYTF | TGTGCCAGCAGCTTAGTGGGGGCGCCCAGTGGCTACACCTTC
TRBJ1-1 | TRBV9 | few | . | CASSVEADTEAFF | TGTGCCAGCAGCGTAGAGGCGGACACTGAAGCTTTCTTT
TRBJ2-7 | TRBV10-3 | . | . | CAISEEGGRYEQYF | TGTGCCATCAGTGAGGAGGGGGGCAGGTACGAGCAGTACTTC
TRBJ2-3 | TRBV7-9 | . | . | CASSFLSRRVTDTQYF | TGTGCCAGCAGTTTCCTTAGTAGGCGGGTCACAGATACGCAGTATTTT
TRBJ2-1 | TRBV11-2 | few | TRBD2 | CASSLLEGGYNEQFF | TGTGCCAGCAGCTTATTGGAGGGAGGGTACAATGAGCAGTTCTTC
TRBJ2-1 | TRBV5-1 | . | TRBD2 | CASSPTSGGDNEQFF | TGCGCCAGCAGCCCGACTAGCGGGGGTGACAATGAGCAGTTCTTC
TRBJ2-3 | TRBV7-9 | . | . | CASSLVLPSTDTQCF | TGTGCCAGCAGCTTAGTCCTGCCTAGCACAGATACGCAGTGTTTT
TRBJ2-4 | TRBV4-3 | many | TRBD1 | CASSQDAAGGRRIQYF | TGCGCCAGCAGCCAAGATGCGGCAGGGGGCCGTAGGATTCAGTACTTC
TRBJ2-5 | TRBV12-3/TRBV12-4 | . | . | CASSLYRGGIQETQYF | TGTGCCAGCAGTTTATACAGGGGGGGTATACAAGAGACCCAGTACTTC
TRBJ2-3 | TRBV14 | few | TRBD2 | CASSPLQTAGGQYF | TGTGCCAGCAGCCCCCTCCAGACAGCGGGGGGGCAGTATTTT
TRBJ1-4 | TRBV4-1 | many | . | CASSPQTAPTNEKLFF | TGCGCCAGCAGCCCCCAGACGGCACCAACTAATGAAAAACTGTTTTTT
TRBJ2-7 | TRBV6-5 | few | TRBD1 | CASSNGQVYEQYF | TGTGCCAGCAGTAATGGACAGGTCTACGAGCAGTACTTC
TRBJ2-1 | TRBV7-2 | many | . | CASSVDEAYNEQFF | TGTGCCAGCAGCGTAGATGAGGCCTACAATGAGCAGTTCTTC
TRBJ2-5 | TRBV7-9 | few | TRBD2 | CASSLPPQTSGKYQETQYF | TGTGCCAGCAGCCTCCCGCCCCAGACTAGCGGGAAGTACCAAGAGACCCAGTACTTC
TRBJ2-3 | TRBV29-1 | many | . | CSVFSSTDTQYF | TGCAGCGTTTTTAGTAGCACAGATACGCAGTATTTT
TRBJ1-1 | TRBV6-1 | many | . | CASSFGTYMNTEAFF | TGTGCCAGCAGCTTCGGGACATACATGAACACTGAAGCTTTCTTT
TRBJ2-3 | TRBV13 | many | . | CASSPRLWVALTDTQYF | TGTGCCAGCAGCCCGAGGTTGTGGGTAGCACTCACAGATACGCAGTATTTT
TRBJ2-3 | TRBV19 | . | . | CASSGAPQGTDTQYF | TGTGCCTCTTCCGGGGCTCCACAGGGCACAGATACGCAGTATTTT
TRBJ2-3 | TRBV4-3 | . | TRBD2 | CASSQDLTSGGTDTQYF | TGCGCCAGCAGCCAGGATTTGACTAGCGGGGGTACAGATACGCAGTATTTT
TRBJ1-2 | TRBV28 | . | TRBD1 | CASSFSRGPSRGYTF | TGTGCCAGCAGTTTTAGCAGGGGGCCTAGTCGGGGCTACACCTTC
TRBJ1-1 | TRBV5-6 | many | . | CASSKWTGEGTEAFF | TGTGCCAGCAGCAAATGGACGGGGGAGGGAACTGAAGCTTTCTTT
TRBJ1-1 | TRBV7-6 | . | . | CASSLGGAGYMNTEAFF | TGTGCCAGCAGCTTAGGCGGTGCTGGATACATGAACACTGAAGCTTTCTTT
TRBJ2-7 | TRBV7-9 | . | . | CAGSPGLSYEQYF | TGTGCCGGCAGCCCAGGACTCTCCTACGAGCAGTACTTC
TRBJ2-7 | TRBV4-3 | few | . | CASSQEGSGVNYEQYF | TGCGCCAGCAGCCAAGAGGGGTCCGGGGTTAACTACGAGCAGTACTTC
TRBJ2-2 | TRBV5-4 | many | . | CASSAYTRFTNTGELFF | TGTGCCAGCAGCGCTTATACTAGATTTACGAACACCGGGGAGCTGTTTTTT
TRBJ2-7 | TRBV27 | . | . | CASSLSPQSEQYF | TGTGCCAGCAGTTTATCCCCCCAGTCCGAGCAGTACTTC
TRBJ2-2 | TRBV5-1 | few | . | CASSREGLGDLGTGELFF | TGCGCCAGCAGCCGAGAAGGGTTAGGGGACCTTGGCACCGGGGAGCTGTTTTTT
TRBJ2-3 | TRBV9 | few | TRBD1 | CASSVEDRAADTQYF | TGTGCCAGCAGCGTAGAGGACAGGGCGGCAGATACGCAGTATTTT
TRBJ2-7 | TRBV20-1 | . | . | CSARGDRTYEQYF | TGCAGTGCTAGAGGGGATCGTACCTACGAGCAGTACTTT
TRBJ2-5 | TRBV13 | many | TRBD1 | CASSSGQEETQYF | TGTGCCAGCAGCTCGGGACAGGAAGAGACCCAGTACTTC
TRBJ2-7 | TRBV6-5 | many | . | CASSYFSGEDEQYF | TGTGCCAGCAGTTACTTTTCAGGGGAGGACGAGCAGTACTTC
TRBJ2-1 | TRBV12-5 | few | . | CASGLLRGDEQFF | TGTGCTAGTGGTTTGTTACGGGGCGATGAGCAGTTCTTC
TRBJ2-7 | TRBV4-2 | few | TRBD2 | CASSQDPGTSGRSYEQYF | TGTGCCAGCAGCCAAGATCCGGGGACTAGCGGGAGATCCTACGAGCAGTACTTC
TRBJ2-5 | TRBV7-9 | . | TRBD2 | CASSRSGGWFEETQYF | TGTGCCAGCAGCCGAAGCGGGGGTTGGTTCGAAGAGACCCAGTACTTC
TRBJ2-2 | TRBV11-3 | . | . | CASSLDLASLNTGELFF | TGTGCCAGCAGCTTAGATCTGGCTAGCCTGAACACCGGGGAGCTGTTTTTT
TRBJ2-5 | TRBV12-3/TRBV12-4 | few | TRBD2 | CASSFVAGASETQYF | TGTGCCAGCAGTTTCGTGGCGGGAGCATCAGAGACCCAGTACTTC
TRBJ2-7 | TRBV20-1 | many | TRBD2 | CSARELAAPYEQYF | TGCAGTGCTAGAGAGCTAGCGGCGCCCTACGAGCAGTACTTC
TRBJ2-6 | TRBV5-6 | many | TRBD1 | CASSRDRASSGANVLTF | TGTGCCAGCAGTCGGGACAGGGCCAGCTCTGGGGCCAACGTCCTGACTTTC
TRBJ2-7 | TRBV4-3 | many | TRBD2 | CASSQSWASGNYEQYF | TGCGCCAGCAGCCAATCGTGGGCTAGCGGGAACTACGAGCAGTACTTC
TRBJ1-4 | TRBV6-5 | many | . | CASSLGVRANEKLFF | TGTGCCAGCAGTTTGGGGGTGAGGGCTAATGAAAAACTGTTTTTT